The following is a TCR beta chain sequence with its context. These data belong to a study of blood T cell repertoires in COVID-19. Adults between roughly 18 and 100 years of age took part from under 25 US areas. Donors were grouped by their self-reported clinical history. In the original analysis: Amplification of reference gene primers was used by the study to estimate nucleated cell counts. Method: immunoSEQ multiplex PCR; TCRdb's copy keeps in-frame clones and lacks some. V and J calls and clone size are given by that table; D and trimming were obtained from the DNA. Of around 170,000 clones listed, under 90% are singletons. Sequences were obtained from PBMCs or T cells enriched from blood (not recorded which). The clonotype comes from a man over 45 who had recovered from COVID-19.

CDR3 nucleotide sequence: TGTGCCAGCAGCCGAAGCGGCGGGGGGGCTCTTAACCAAGAGACCCAGTACTTC. Translating gives CASSRSGGGALNQETQYF. This rearrangement joins TRBV7-3 to TRBJ2-5, with TRBD2 identical over 9 bases. Trimming took 5 bases from V and 0 from J; bases not matched to a gene: 13. The V gene's germline CDR1 is SGHTA and CDR2 FQGTGA. The CDR3 spans 18 residues.